The TCR beta chain under discussion was sequenced for a study of T-cell memory formation after mild COVID-19. TCRdb reanalysed the 5' RACE reads using MiXCR and keeps one entry per CDR3 protein. Among approximately 260,000 distinct CDR3 sequences listed, around 16% were seen once. Sequences were obtained from PBMCs or a T cell subset sorted from them (not recorded which). This sequence originates from a man between 18 and 35 years old who had mild COVID-19 (a few samples of this study predate the infection). Cell type and time point are not known.

The CDR3 DNA reads TGTGCCAGCAGTTTGGCGGAAGACAACGTCCTGACTTTC. Its protein product is CASSLAEDNVLTF. This sequence joins TRBV27 and TRBJ2-6; D is uncertain. The germline V and J ends were trimmed by 3 bases and 9 bases, with 9 bases remaining between them. CDR3 length: 13 residues. CDR1 and CDR2 from the germline V gene are MNHEY and SMNVEV (reference sequence).